The present T cell receptor beta chain was sequenced within a study of CD8 T cells in ankylosing spondylitis. TCR beta libraries were made by quantitative 5'-RACE with molecular barcodes. TCRdb redid the calling of the 5' RACE reads with MiXCR, one entry per CDR3 protein. The repertoire holds about 250,000 distinct CDR3 sequences, with over 9.5% as singletons. Findings of the study overall: Clones linked to disease, bearing a CD8+ phenotype, were relatively rare in peripheral blood. Matched ankylosing spondylitis synovial fluid reportedly contained a significantly enriched population of disease-linked clones. Reactive arthritis synovial fluid and blood previously showed some of these motif variants.

Comments on this clonotype: Antigen: not known.

V was shortened by 7 bases and J by 4 bases, with 16 bases between the two germline ends. The CDR3 is 14 residues long. Sequencing used blood, either unsorted or a sorted T cell fraction (not recorded which). The chain has TRBV12-3 or TRBV12-4 and TRBJ1-2; a weak D match, TRBD1 (6 bases). The TCR comes from a male donor with ankylosing spondylitis or in good health (not recorded which). Here the CDR3 reads CASNSGGFGYGYTF. Here the CDR3 DNA reads TGTGCCAGCAACAGCGGGGGCTTTGGCTATGGCTACACCTTC.